Here is one T cell receptor (beta chain) with its context. This sample is part of a study of cytomegalovirus exposure and HLA in healthy donors. Study context: Unique TCRs from HLA-typed donors, 65 million to 85 million of them, were held in an early data release. Researchers found that approximately 77% of almost 400 genotyped donors fell within the Caucasian-associated ancestry cluster.

CDR1 and CDR2 (germline): SGDLS, YYNGEE. V lost 3 bases, J lost 6 bases, and 12 bases lay in between. The CDR3 runs to 14 residues. Amplification used 60 Vbeta primers and 13 Jbeta primers. Using immunoSEQ multiplex PCR, the repertoire was profiled, and TCRdb retains in-frame clones only, with some absent. The sample carries 100,000 to 150,000 clones, 78% recorded once. The specimen sequenced was PBMCs. V gene TRBV9 combines with J gene TRBJ1-4; TRBD1 might be the D (5 bases). The TCR sequence derives from a man in his forties in good health and CMV-seronegative. CDR3 in amino acids: CASSGGVRDEKLFF. For the CDR3, the DNA is TGTGCCAGCAGCGGGGGGGTGCGAGATGAAAAACTGTTTTTT.